The 20 T cell receptor beta chains below come from one sample, sequenced in a study of shared clonotypes between healthy human individuals. Method: immunoSEQ multiplex PCR; TCRdb's copy keeps in-frame clones and lacks some. The repertoire includes about 2.4 million clones, over 85% of them detected once, and about 0.34% sits in the top ten. The sample taken for sequencing was naive CD4+ T cells from PBMCs. Noted subset: CD45RA+ positively selected. The source of these receptors is a man between 18 and 35 years old in good health. Some clones in this sample may be carry-over from other donors' samples.

V and J are TRBV28 and TRBJ2-3; D is undetermined. Per germline, CDR1 MDHEN and CDR2 SYDVKM. The CDR3 is made up of 13 amino acids. The V end lost 7 bases, the J end lost 0 bases, and 8 bases lay between the germline ends. CDR3 amino acids: CASTAASTDTQYF. CDR3 nucleotides: TGTGCCAGCACCGCGGCTAGCACAGATACGCAGTATTTT.

The chain has TRBV30 and TRBJ2-1, with TRBD2 matching 12 bases. The germline CDR1 and CDR2 sequences are GTSNPN and SVGIG (reference sequence). Losses at the gene ends were 7 bases for V and 8 bases for J; bases not matched to a gene: 6. The CDR3 loop spans 13 amino acids. The DNA for the CDR3 is TGTGCCTCCCTGACTAGCGGGAGAGATGAGCAGTTCTTC. This encodes CASLTSGRDEQFF.

The gene calls are TRBV19 and TRBJ2-3, with 7 bases identical to TRBD2. Trimming took 6 bases from V and 1 from J; bases not matched to a gene: 7. Germline V gives CDR1 LNHDA, CDR2 SQIVND (reference sequence). The CDR3 runs to 15 residues. Here the CDR3 reads CASSSAGPRTDTQYF. CDR3 bases: TGTGCCAGTAGCTCAGCGGGACCTCGCACAGATACGCAGTATTTT. Supplemented by reference TRBV19 and TRBJ2-3, the full variable domain reads DGGITQSPKYLFRKEGQNVTLSCEQNLNHDAMYWYRQDPGQGLRLIYYSQIVNDFQKGDIAEGYSVSREKKESFPLTVTSAQKNPTAFYLCASSSAGPRTDTQYFGPGTRLTVL.

The chain joins TRBV27 to TRBJ2-5; maybe TRBD2 (5 bases). Germline CDR1 and CDR2: MNHEY and SMNVEV (reference sequence). The CDR3 consists of 14 residues. V was trimmed by 7 bases and J by 7 bases, leaving 19 bases between them. This CDR3 reads CASKGKAAAGTQYF. The CDR3 DNA reads TGTGCCAGCAAAGGTAAAGCGGCTGCGGGGACCCAGTACTTC.

This clone appeared a single time. The chain recombines TRBV5-1 with TRBJ2-3; D not resolved. Trimming removed 4 bases from V and 2 bases from J, with 11 bases in between. In germline, CDR1 is SGHRS, CDR2 YFSETQ. The CDR3 is 14 amino acids. CDR3: CASSPVSLTDTQYF. In DNA, the CDR3 is TGCGCCAGCAGCCCCGTGAGCCTCACAGATACGCAGTATTTT.

The chain couples TRBV4-2 to TRBJ1-1; 7 bases map to TRBD1. The germline CDR1 and CDR2 sequences are LGHNA and YNFKEQ. Trimming removed 2 bases from V and 4 bases from J; junction bases left unmatched: 7. This CDR3 spans 15 amino acids. Here the CDR3 DNA reads TGTGCCAGCAGCCAAAAGACAGGGCGCCCCACTGAAGCTTTCTTT. This translates into CASSQKTGRPTEAFF.

Comment on this clone: Within the sample, other DNA sequences also encode this same CDR3. J is TRBJ2-5 and V is TRBV18; no clear D. The CDR3 sequence is 14 residues long. Germline V gene lookup returns CDR1 KGHSH and CDR2 LQKENI. Between the trimmed V and J ends, which lost 1 base and 1 base, there was a span of 7 bases. The CDR3 sequence is CASSPLEGQETQYF. The CDR3 region has the DNA TGTGCCAGCTCACCACTCGAAGGCCAAGAGACCCAGTACTTC.

This clone was picked up one time. The V gene is TRBV19, the J gene TRBJ2-3, with 10 bases matching TRBD2. Germline V gene data show CDR1 as LNHDA and CDR2 as SQIVND (reference sequence). The CDR3 length is 15 residues. The junction had 6 bases not matched to a gene; V was cut back by 9 bases and J by 0 bases. The DNA of the CDR3 is TGTGCCAGCAATGAACTAGCGGGAAGCACAGATACGCAGTATTTT. Translating gives CASNELAGSTDTQYF.

In its sample, this clone was seen once. J is TRBJ2-2 and V is TRBV5-8; D gene unclear. CDR3 length: 14 residues. V was trimmed by 4 bases and J by 7 bases, leaving 14 bases between them. Germline loops: CDR1 SGHTS, CDR2 YDEGEE. This chain's CDR3 is CASSLSPDFGELFF. CDR3 nucleotides: TGTGCCAGCAGCCTTTCCCCCGACTTCGGGGAGCTGTTTTTT.

A note on this clone: The junction and the germline gene differ at one end; a read error may be behind it. J is TRBJ2-4 and V is TRBV11-2; D unresolved. This CDR3 spans 14 amino acids. In germline, CDR1 is SGHAT, CDR2 FQNNGV. Here the CDR3 reads CASSLVPAINIQYF. CDR3 bases: TGTGCCAGCAGTTTAGTCCCAGCCATAAACATTCAGTACTTC.

V and J are TRBV9 and TRBJ1-2; D is unclear. In germline, CDR1 is SGDLS, CDR2 YYNGEE. Trimming removed 6 bases at V and 1 base at J, with 16 bases between. The CDR3 extends over 15 amino acids. The CDR3 region has the DNA TGTGCCAGCACCAAAGACGGTCACGATAACTATGGCTACACCTTC. Amino acid sequence: CASTKDGHDNYGYTF.

V is TRBV7-9 and J is TRBJ2-5, with 9 bases lining up with TRBD1. The CDR3 extends over 17 amino acids. Germline V gene data show CDR1 as SEHNR and CDR2 as FQNEAQ (reference sequence). V dropped 5 bases and J dropped 7; count of bases not matched to a gene: 17. In DNA form, the CDR3 reads TGTGCCAGCAGCCCCTACAGAAACGACAGGGGGGCAATGACCCAGTACTTC. Protein product: CASSPYRNDRGAMTQYF. Drawing the rest from reference TRBV7-9 and TRBJ2-5, the complete variable domain is DTGVSQNPRHKITKRGQNVTFRCDPISEHNRLYWYRQTLGQGPEFLTYFQNEAQLEKSRLLSDRFSAERPKGSFSTLEIQRTEQGDSAMYLCASSPYRNDRGAMTQYFGPGTRLLVL.

The V gene is TRBV7-2, the J gene TRBJ2-7; D remains unclear. This CDR3 has 15 amino acids. The germline V and J ends were trimmed by 4 bases and 0 bases, with 13 bases remaining between them. The germline gives CDR1 SGHTA, CDR2 FQGNSA. DNA for the CDR3: TGTGCCAGCAGCTGGTACCGGGTCCCCTCCTACGAGCAGTACTTC. It encodes CASSWYRVPSYEQYF.

The V gene is TRBV5-1, the J gene TRBJ2-3; TRBD2 matches 7 bases. V gave up 3 bases and J gave up 0 bases; unmatched junction bases: 10. CDR1 SGHRS and CDR2 YFSETQ come from the germline V gene. This CDR3 comprises 17 residues. The CDR3 DNA reads as TGCGCCAGCAGCTCGGAACCGGGACTACTAAGCACAGATACGCAGTATTTT. It translates to CASSSEPGLLSTDTQYF.

A note on this clone: This same CDR3 is encoded by further DNA sequences in the sample. The V call is TRBV4-3, the J call TRBJ2-7, with 8 bases aligning to TRBD2. This CDR3 spans 16 amino acids. With V trimmed by 9 bases and J by 0 bases, 13 bases remained unmatched. From germline, CDR1 is LGHNA and CDR2 YSLEER. CDR3 in DNA: TGCGCCAGTTCATTGATAGCGGGACTTAGCTCCTACGAGCAGTACTTC. This codes for CASSLIAGLSSYEQYF.

CDR3 region: CASSAPRAVQETQYF. Written as DNA, the CDR3 is TGTGCCAGCAGTGCCCCCAGGGCCGTTCAAGAGACCCAGTACTTC. V is TRBV2 and J is TRBJ2-5, with a tentative D call TRBD1 (5 bases). V was shortened by 4 bases and J by 2 bases, with 14 bases between the two germline ends. CDR1 is SNHLY, CDR2 FYNNEI, per germline. This CDR3 region has 15 residues. The entire variable domain, with the rest obtained from reference TRBV2 and TRBJ2-5, is as follows: EPEVTQTPSHQVTQMGQEVILRCVPISNHLYFYWYRQILGQKVEFLVSFYNNEISEKSEIFDDQFSVERPDGSNFTLKIRSTKLEDSAMYFCASSAPRAVQETQYFGPGTRLLVL.

The chain uses TRBV27 and TRBJ2-4; TRBD1 matches 8 bases. This CDR3 is 18 amino acids long. Trimming cost V 6 bases and J 0 bases; bases outside gene matches: 13. Germline V CDR1 and CDR2: MNHEY, SMNVEV (reference sequence). The CDR3 loop reads CASRNRDLDRGAKNIQYF. DNA for the CDR3: TGTGCCAGCAGAAATCGAGACTTAGACAGGGGAGCCAAAAACATTCAGTACTTC.

This clone appeared a single time. This rearrangement joins TRBV18 to TRBJ2-5; weak D call: TRBD1 (6 bases). V was clipped by 0 bases and J by 5 bases, with 13 bases between them. The CDR3 totals 15 residues. The germline V gene encodes CDR1 KGHSH and CDR2 LQKENI. The CDR3 region is CASSPPGAPVETQYF. The CDR3 bases are TGTGCCAGCTCACCACCGGGGGCTCCTGTTGAGACCCAGTACTTC.

This clone has just one count. The V gene is TRBV4-3, the J gene TRBJ2-7; D may correspond to TRBD1 or TRBD2 (5 bases each). Germline V gene sequence: CDR1 LGHNA, CDR2 YSLEER. V lost 4 bases to trimming and J lost 3 bases, with 16 bases between them. The CDR3 is made up of 15 amino acids. CDR3 sequence reads: CASSRQRGQNYEQYF. The CDR3 DNA reads as TGCGCCAGCAGCCGCCAACGGGGCCAAAACTACGAGCAGTACTTC.

The chain joins TRBV11-3 to TRBJ2-3; 7 bases are a match to TRBD2. This CDR3 contains 13 residues. The V and J ends lost 5 bases and 4 bases, in that order; junction bases with no gene match: 3. Germline lookup yields CDR1 SGHNT and CDR2 YENEEA. In DNA form, the CDR3 reads TGTGCCAGCAGCCCTCGGGGGGCAGATACGCAGTATTTT. Amino acid sequence: CASSPRGADTQYF.